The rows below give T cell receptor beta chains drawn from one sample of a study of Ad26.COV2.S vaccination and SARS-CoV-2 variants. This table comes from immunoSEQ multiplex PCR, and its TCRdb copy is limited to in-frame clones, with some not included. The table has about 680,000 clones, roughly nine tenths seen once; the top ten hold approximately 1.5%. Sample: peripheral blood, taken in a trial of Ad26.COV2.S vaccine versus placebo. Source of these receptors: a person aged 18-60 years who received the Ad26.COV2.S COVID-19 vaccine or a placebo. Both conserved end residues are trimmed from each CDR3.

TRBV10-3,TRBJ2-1,AISALGLVYGNEQF
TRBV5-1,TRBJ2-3,ASSLAPLGSGGTSTDTQY
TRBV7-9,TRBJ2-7,ASLGLAGYEQY
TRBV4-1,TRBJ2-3,ASSLRGPTDTQY
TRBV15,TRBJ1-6,ATSNTPRPVSRGSPLH
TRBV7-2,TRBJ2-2,ASRAGGPTNTGELF
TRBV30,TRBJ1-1,AWSVLSLYTEAF
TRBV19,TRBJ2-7,ASSRDRGSVPYEQY
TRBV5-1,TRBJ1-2,ASSSQGGYYGYT
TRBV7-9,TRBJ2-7,ASSLGTGSSYEQY